What follows are 25 T cell receptor beta chains derived from one specimen sequenced in a study of shared clonotypes between healthy human individuals. Clones were read by immunoSEQ multiplex PCR, and TCRdb kept only the in-frame ones, dropping some. This sample has some 1 million clones; roughly 80% occur once, and the top ten carry about 1.5%. The sequenced material came from memory CD4+ T cells sorted from blood. Indicated subset: CD45RA-negative fraction. Receptor source: a man in his late teens or twenties in good health.

The V and J genes are TRBV5-6 and TRBJ1-1; no firm D call. V was pared by 4 bases and J by 4 bases, with 17 bases between. Per the germline V gene, CDR1 is SGHDT and CDR2 is YYEEEE. The CDR3 extends over 15 amino acids. CDR3 nucleotides: TGTGCCAGCAGCCCAGGAGGAGTCTGGGGCACTGAAGCTTTCTTT. Translating gives CASSPGGVWGTEAFF.

CDR3 DNA: TGCGCCAGCAGCCTCCAGGACGGTTCAGAGACCCAGTACTTC. Its translation: CASSLQDGSETQYF. The chain carries TRBV4-1 and TRBJ2-5, with unresolved D. This CDR3 spans 14 amino acids. Looked up from germline, CDR1 is MGHRA and CDR2 is YSYEKL. Trimming pared 4 bases from V and 4 bases from J, leaving 13 bases between.

The chain employs TRBV9 and TRBJ2-2, with D possibly TRBD2 on 6 matching bases. The germline V gene encodes CDR1 SGDLS and CDR2 YYNGEE. The germline V and J ends were trimmed by 7 bases and 7 bases, with 17 bases remaining between them. This CDR3 comprises 14 residues. The CDR3 protein is CASGGLREGGELFF. In DNA form, the CDR3 reads TGTGCCAGCGGGGGACTTCGGGAAGGCGGGGAGCTGTTTTTT.

The chain carries TRBV10-3 and TRBJ1-1; D gene ambiguous. The CDR3 runs to 11 residues. V lost 3 bases, J lost 7 bases, and 6 bases lay in between. Germline V gives CDR1 ENHRY, CDR2 SYGVKD. CDR3: CAISEQLEAFF. The CDR3 nucleotides read TGTGCCATCAGTGAACAGCTTGAAGCTTTCTTT.

The V gene is TRBV7-8, the J gene TRBJ2-5, with 7 bases fitting TRBD1. CDR3 length: 15 residues. The ends lost 8 bases at V and 3 bases at J; junction bases unmatched: 12. CDR1 is SGHVS and CDR2 is FQNEAQ in the germline V gene. The CDR3 loop is CASCPLGTDEETQYF. CDR3 coding DNA: TGTGCCAGCTGCCCCCTTGGGACAGACGAAGAGACCCAGTACTTC.

V and J are TRBV27 and TRBJ1-5, with TRBD1 as a possible D gene (5 bases). The V end was cut by 1 base, the J end by 4 bases, with 17 bases between. The CDR3 is 17 residues long. Germline values: CDR1 MNHEY, CDR2 SMNVEV (reference sequence). The CDR3 DNA reads TGTGCCAGCAGTTTATACGCTACCGACAGCATTAATCAGCCCCAGCATTTT. This codes for CASSLYATDSINQPQHF.

The chain joins TRBV19 to TRBJ1-2; tentatively, D is TRBD1 (6 bases). The V and J ends lost 6 bases and 5 bases respectively, with 19 bases between them. This CDR3 is 15 amino acids long. Germline CDR1 reads LNHDA; CDR2 reads SQIVND (reference sequence). The CDR3 bases are TGTGCCAGTAGCCCTAGAGGACAGTTTTCGTATGGCTACACCTTC. Translation gives CASSPRGQFSYGYTF.

Only a few counts were recorded for this clone. V and J are TRBV5-1 and TRBJ2-2; 9 bases align to TRBD1. The ends lost 6 bases at V and 3 bases at J; junction bases unmatched: 9. This CDR3 region has 16 residues. CDR1 SGHRS and CDR2 YFSETQ come from the germline V gene. The CDR3, as DNA: TGCGCCAGCACCGCCGGGACAGGGTACGACACCGGGGAGCTGTTTTTT. Encoded protein: CASTAGTGYDTGELFF.

This chain joins TRBV6-4 and TRBJ1-6, with D maybe TRBD1 (5 bases). The CDR3 totals 15 residues. Germline V gene lookup returns CDR1 MRHNA and CDR2 SNTAGT. The CDR3 loop reads CANTGGVRRNSPLHF. CDR3 bases: TGTGCAAACACGGGGGGGGTCAGAAGGAATTCACCCCTCCACTTT.

In this sample, this clone turned up many times. The V gene is TRBV5-1, the J gene TRBJ2-5, with 11 bases lining up with TRBD1. Per the germline V gene, CDR1 is SGHRS and CDR2 is YFSETQ. The CDR3 covers 15 residues. V shed 4 bases, J shed 5 bases, and the junction held 7 bases outside the gene matches. This chain's CDR3 is CASSIGQGARETQYF. CDR3 sequence (DNA): TGCGCCAGCAGCATAGGACAGGGGGCGAGGGAGACCCAGTACTTC.

The V call is TRBV5-1, the J call TRBJ2-6; unclear D gene. This CDR3 spans 17 amino acids. The ends were cut back, 7 bases at V and 9 bases at J, with 26 bases in the middle. CDR1 and CDR2 from the germline V gene are SGHRS and YFSETQ. The CDR3 coding sequence is TGCGCCAGCGGATCTGTATCGTTCACAAAGTCGGGCAACGTCCTGACTTTC. It translates to CASGSVSFTKSGNVLTF.

This clone has a handful of counts. This rearrangement joins TRBV10-1 to TRBJ1-5, with D tentatively TRBD1 (5 bases). This CDR3 has 13 residues. The germline CDR1 and CDR2 sequences are WNHNN and SYGVQD (reference sequence). With 5 bases removed from V and 5 bases from J, the gap between germline ends came to 10 bases. The CDR3 loop is CASSMQGDQPQHF. The CDR3 bases are TGCGCCAGCAGTATGCAGGGAGATCAGCCCCAGCATTTT.

The J gene is TRBJ1-6, the V gene TRBV2; D gene unclear. V dropped 7 bases and J dropped 5 bases, with 12 bases sitting between them. Germline V CDR1 and CDR2: SNHLY, FYNNEI. This CDR3 comprises 14 residues. The CDR3 loop is CASIIRENNSPLHF. CDR3 in DNA: TGTGCCAGCATCATTCGAGAAAATAATTCACCCCTCCACTTT.

This rearrangement joins TRBV27 to TRBJ2-7, with D perhaps being TRBD1 or TRBD2 (6 bases each). V was shortened by 5 bases and J by 5 bases, with 22 bases between the two germline ends. The CDR3 sequence is 16 residues long. Per germline, CDR1 MNHEY and CDR2 SMNVEV (reference sequence). CDR3 sequence: CASSPLEWGAGDEQYF. CDR3 DNA: TGTGCCAGCAGTCCCCTGGAATGGGGGGCTGGCGACGAGCAGTACTTC.

As for this clone: Its ends do not fully match the called genes, so a read error is possible. The gene calls are TRBV6-6 and TRBJ1-1, with 8 bases identical to TRBD1. The CDR3 sequence is 11 residues long. From germline, CDR1 is MNHNY and CDR2 SVGAGI (reference sequence). The CDR3 reads CAGRGPGEAFF. The CDR3 nucleotides read TGTGCCGGCAGGGGGCCGGGTGAAGCTTTCTTT.

The gene calls are TRBV4-3 and TRBJ2-5; 7 bases agree with TRBD1. This CDR3 has 14 residues. V shed 0 bases and J 7 bases; nucleotides not matched to a gene: 5. CDR1 LGHNA and CDR2 YSLEER come from the germline V gene. CDR3 DNA sequence: TGCGCCAGCAGCCAAGAAGGGGCAGGGGGGACCCAGTACTTC. This sequence encodes CASSQEGAGGTQYF.

The chain couples TRBV6-1 to TRBJ1-6; 8 bases agree with TRBD1. The CDR3 loop spans 15 amino acids. J gave up 1 base and V 8 bases, and 4 bases lay outside the gene matches. In germline, CDR1 is MNHNS, CDR2 SASEGT. CDR3 in DNA: TGTGCCAGCGTCCAGGGGGCATCCTATAATTCACCCCTCCACTTT. Residues: CASVQGASYNSPLHF.

J is TRBJ2-1 and V is TRBV6-5; 7 nucleotides agree with TRBD1. Trimming removed 6 bases from V and 7 bases from J; junction bases left unmatched: 12. The CDR3 has 15 amino acids. Per germline, CDR1 MNHEY and CDR2 SVGAGI. DNA of the CDR3: TGTGCCAGCAGCCCATTCGGGACAGCCAGGAATGAGCAGTTCTTC. This translates into CASSPFGTARNEQFF.

Many counts were recorded for this clone. The chain employs TRBV12-2 and TRBJ2-1; the table's D call, TRBD2, has no DNA check behind it. TRBV12-2 counts as a pseudogene. The CDR3 has 15 amino acids. CDR3 sequence: CASRPTSGRRHEQFF. The DNA for the CDR3 is TGTGCAAGTCGCCCTACTAGCGGGAGGCGGCATGAGCAGTTCTTC.

The rearrangement joins TRBV5-1 to TRBJ2-7; possible D gene TRBD1, 6 bases. This CDR3 is built from 14 residues. Germline CDR1 and CDR2: SGHRS and YFSETQ. Trimming cost V 5 bases and J 6 bases, with 18 bases left between them. This CDR3 is CASSASSTGAEQYF. CDR3 nucleotides: TGCGCCAGCAGTGCTTCTTCGACAGGTGCCGAGCAGTACTTC.

The chain couples TRBV5-1 to TRBJ2-5, with 7 bases aligning to TRBD1. The end of the DNA is better explained by TRBJ2-7, so the J call may be wrong. The CDR3 covers 14 residues. Germline V lookup: CDR1 SGHRS, CDR2 YFSETQ. The DNA of the CDR3 is TGCGCCAGCAGCGGGACCGGGACAGAACTCGAGCAGTACTTC. Its translation: CASSGTGTELEQYF.

The V and J genes are TRBV7-3 and TRBJ2-1; D possibly matches TRBD1 or TRBD2 (6 bases each). The CDR3 sequence is 17 residues long. CDR1 is SGHTA, CDR2 FQGTGA, per germline. The V end lost 1 base, the J end lost 4 bases, and 17 bases lay between the germline ends. CDR3 bases: TGTGCCAGCAGCTTAATAGGGCCGGGGGCCGGTTACAATGAGCAGTTCTTC. Translating gives CASSLIGPGAGYNEQFF. Full variable domain (rest looked up from reference TRBV7-3 and TRBJ2-1): GAGVSQTPSNKVTEKGKYVELRCDPISGHTALYWYRQSLGQGPEFLIYFQGTGAADDSGLPNDRFFAVRPEGSVSTLKIQRTERGDSAVYLCASSLIGPGAGYNEQFFGPGTRLTVL.

This chain connects TRBV7-2 to TRBJ2-7; TRBD1 might be the D (6 bases). Germline V CDR1 and CDR2: SGHTA, FQGNSA. V was clipped by 1 base and J by 0 bases, with 10 bases between them. This CDR3 has 15 residues. The CDR3 region is CASSLGQVHSYEQYF. The CDR3 region has the DNA TGTGCCAGCAGCTTAGGACAGGTCCACTCCTACGAGCAGTACTTC.

In DNA, the CDR3 is TGTGCCAGCTCACCGGAAGCCTATGGCTACACCTTC. This gives the protein CASSPEAYGYTF. The chain has TRBV18 and TRBJ1-2; no clear D gene. The CDR3 loop spans 12 amino acids. Trimming took 3 bases from V and 4 from J, leaving 6 bases between them. Germline loops: CDR1 KGHSH, CDR2 LQKENI.

J is TRBJ1-6 and V is TRBV21-1; the D call of TRBD1 is as the table states it, not checked on the DNA. TRBV21-1 constitutes a pseudogene. CDR3 length equals 16 residues. The CDR3 bases are TGTGCCAGCAGCAAAGGGGGTCGGCAGGGGGAATCACCCCTCCACTTT. Its protein product is CASSKGGRQGESPLHF.